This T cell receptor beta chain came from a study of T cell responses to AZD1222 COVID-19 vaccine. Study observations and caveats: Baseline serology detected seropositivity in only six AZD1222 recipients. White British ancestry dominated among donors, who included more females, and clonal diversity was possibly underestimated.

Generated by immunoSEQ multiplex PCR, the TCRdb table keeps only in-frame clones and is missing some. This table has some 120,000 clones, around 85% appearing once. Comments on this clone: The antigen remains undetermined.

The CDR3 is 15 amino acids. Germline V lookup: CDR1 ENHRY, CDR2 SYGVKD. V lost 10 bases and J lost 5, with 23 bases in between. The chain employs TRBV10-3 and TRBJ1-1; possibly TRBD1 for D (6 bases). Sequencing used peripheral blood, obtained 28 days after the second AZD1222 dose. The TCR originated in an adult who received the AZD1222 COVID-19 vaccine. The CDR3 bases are TGTGCCACGCAAACCCCCTTAGGGGGGTGGACTGAAGCTTTCTTT. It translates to CATQTPLGGWTEAFF.